The 10 T cell receptor beta chains below all came from one sample that was sequenced in a study of metastatic and nonmetastatic thyroid tumors. Among the patients, none had received any treatment before thyroid surgery. TCRdb re-called the PCR reads via MiXCR. The sample yields roughly 25,000 clones, 20% seen once. Sample: blood. Receptors were obtained from a male donor with papillary thyroid cancer or a benign thyroid nodule (not recorded which). Some clones in this sample may be carry-over from other donors' samples.

Ten or more counts support this clone. The chain recombines TRBV7-9 with TRBJ2-7; TRBD2 might be the D (5 bases). There are 12 residues in the CDR3. Trimming cost V 6 bases and J 5 bases, with 11 bases left between them. Germline V gene lookup returns CDR1 SEHNR and CDR2 FQNEAQ (reference sequence). DNA for the CDR3: TGTGCCAGCAGGGGTCGGGAAGACGAGCAGTACTTC. Its translation: CASRGREDEQYF.

About this clone itself: The germline gene is not matched at one end of the junction; a read error may be the cause. The chain is built from TRBV30 and TRBJ1-5; D might be TRBD1 (5 bases). This CDR3 has 13 amino acids. Germline CDR1 GTSNPN, CDR2 SVGIG (reference sequence). CDR3 residues: CAWAWGRDQPQPF. Written as DNA, the CDR3 is TGTGCATGGGCCTGGGGCCGGGATCAGCCCCAGCCTTTT.

The sample holds many counts of this clone. The V and J genes are TRBV27 and TRBJ1-2, with D unresolved. The CDR3 runs to 15 residues. Trimming removed 5 bases from V and 0 bases from J, with 13 bases in between. Germline CDR1 reads MNHEY; CDR2 reads SMNVEV (reference sequence). The DNA of the CDR3 is TGTGCCAGCAGTCTTCAATACCGAGCTAACTATGGCTACACCTTC. Amino acids: CASSLQYRANYGYTF.

This clone was recorded many times. The gene calls are TRBV2 and TRBJ1-5, with D possibly being TRBD1 (6 bases). Germline assignment: CDR1 SNHLY and CDR2 FYNNEI. V shed 8 bases and J shed 0 bases, with 11 bases lying between them. The CDR3 is 14 residues long. The CDR3 here is CASHLDSSNQPQHF. The DNA of the CDR3 is TGTGCCAGCCACCTGGACAGTAGCAATCAGCCCCAGCATTTT.

The table lists this clone with many counts. The chain has TRBV7-9 and TRBJ2-7; 11 bases line up with TRBD2. This CDR3 region has 18 residues. Per germline, CDR1 SEHNR and CDR2 FQNEAQ (reference sequence). Trimming removed 1 base from V and 7 bases from J; junction bases left unmatched: 15. CDR3 sequence: CASSLGPSMTSGIREQYF. DNA of the CDR3: TGTGCCAGCAGCTTAGGCCCTAGTATGACTAGCGGGATAAGAGAGCAGTACTTC.

The table lists this clone with many counts. This sequence joins TRBV24-1 and TRBJ2-1, with TRBD1 matching 7 bases. The CDR3 sequence is 15 residues long. V trimming: 4 bases; J trimming: 6 bases; junction bases outside the gene matches: 8. Germline CDR1 reads KGHDR; CDR2 reads SFDVKD. CDR3 region: CATSDQRTGSNEQFF. CDR3 DNA: TGTGCCACCAGTGACCAAAGGACAGGCTCCAATGAGCAGTTCTTC.

This clone was observed at least ten times. The chain joins TRBV24-1 to TRBJ1-2; weak D call: TRBD1 (6 bases). Germline assignment: CDR1 KGHDR and CDR2 SFDVKD. This CDR3 is built from 13 residues. Trimming took 5 bases from V and 8 from J, leaving 14 bases between them. CDR3 coding DNA: TGTGCCACCAGTGGGAGGGACACATCGGGCTACACCTTC. It yields the protein CATSGRDTSGYTF.

This clone was recorded at least ten times. The chain combines TRBV7-3 with TRBJ2-5, with 7 nucleotides matching TRBD1. In germline, CDR1 is SGHTA, CDR2 FQGTGA. J lost 5 bases, V lost 4 bases, and 7 bases had no gene match. The CDR3 covers 14 residues. CDR3 residues: CASSSTGAEETQYF. In DNA, the CDR3 is TGTGCCAGCAGCTCCACAGGGGCCGAGGAGACCCAGTACTTC.

This clone was recorded many times. The chain links TRBV5-1 to TRBJ2-7; 9 positions agree with TRBD1. This CDR3 region has 14 residues. CDR1 is SGHRS and CDR2 is YFSETQ in the germline V gene. V was pared by 2 bases and J by 5 bases, with 5 bases of the junction left unmatched. The CDR3 DNA reads as TGCGCCAGCAGCTTAACCGGGACAGGGAACGAGCAGTACTTC. Translation: CASSLTGTGNEQYF. Full variable domain (outside the CDR3, taken from reference TRBV5-1 and TRBJ2-7): KAGVTQTPRYLIKTRGQQVTLSCSPISGHRSVSWYQQTPGQGLQFLFEYFSETQRNKGNFPGRFSGRQFSNSRSEMNVSTLELGDSALYLCASSLTGTGNEQYFGPGTRLTVT.

This clone has a count of ten or more. This chain joins TRBV28 and TRBJ2-3; TRBD2 matches at 7 bases. V trimming: 2 bases; J trimming: 1 base; junction bases outside the gene matches: 6. The CDR3 extends over 16 amino acids. Germline V gives CDR1 MDHEN, CDR2 SYDVKM. The CDR3 nucleotides read TGTGCCAGCAGTTTAGATCGGGCGGGGGGCACAGATACGCAGTATTTT. As protein: CASSLDRAGGTDTQYF.